This T cell receptor (beta chain) was identified in a study of cytomegalovirus exposure and HLA in healthy donors. Study overall: Earlier work reported 95 million to 130 million unique TCR beta sequences from roughly 180 million T cells.

The PCR ran on 60 Vbeta and 13 Jbeta primers. Clones were read by immunoSEQ multiplex PCR, and TCRdb kept only the in-frame ones, dropping some. The data contain about 180,000 clones, around 78% of them singletons. Overall study results and limits: Most of the TCR beta V segments (in an earlier analysis) were productive either about 87% or about 30% of the time. In a later analysis, the majority of CMV-associated beta chains seemingly showed HLA restriction.

As concerns this clone: Its antigen is not identified.

The source of this sequence is a woman aged 45-59 years in good health and CMV-seropositive. Sequences were obtained from PBMCs.

CDR3 sequence: CASSLEAGVADTQYF. The CDR3 DNA is TGTGCCAGCAGCTTAGAGGCGGGGGTGGCAGATACGCAGTATTTT. The V call is TRBV11-3, the J call TRBJ2-3; TRBD2 aligns across 7 bases. V lost 0 bases and J lost 4; bases outside the gene matches: 4. CDR1 SGHNT and CDR2 YENEEA come from the germline V gene. The CDR3 loop spans 15 amino acids.